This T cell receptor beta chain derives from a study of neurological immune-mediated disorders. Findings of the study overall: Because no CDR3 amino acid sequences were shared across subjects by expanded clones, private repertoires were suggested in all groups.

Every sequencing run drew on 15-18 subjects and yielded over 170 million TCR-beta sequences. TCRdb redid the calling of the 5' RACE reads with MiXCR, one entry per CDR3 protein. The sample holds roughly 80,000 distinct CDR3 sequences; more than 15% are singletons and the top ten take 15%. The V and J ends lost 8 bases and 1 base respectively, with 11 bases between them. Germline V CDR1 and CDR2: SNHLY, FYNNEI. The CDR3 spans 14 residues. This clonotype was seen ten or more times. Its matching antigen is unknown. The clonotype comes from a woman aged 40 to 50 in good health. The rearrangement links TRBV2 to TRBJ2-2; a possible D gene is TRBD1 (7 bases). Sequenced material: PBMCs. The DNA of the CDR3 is TGTGCCAGCGGTCAGGGGGGGAACACCGGGGAGCTGTTTTTT. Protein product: CASGQGGNTGELFF.